The 6 T cell receptor beta chains listed next were all sequenced from one sample in a study of T-cell reconstitution after alpha-beta-depleted transplantation in children (dated by TCRdb to 2016 to 2017). The treatment or condition label on this specimen signifies: allogeneic hematopoietic cell transplantation with graft depleted of TCRalphabeta T cells and CD19 B cells. The library relied on PCR. Sequencing relied on an Illumina HiSeq 2500. Molecular barcoding was employed in the preparation of TCR libraries, with unique molecular identifiers being used to normalize TCRbeta repertoire quantification. Using fastp at Q25 and MiXCR, TCRdb reprocessed the public reads and kept productive beta chains. Records with the same CDR3 protein are collapsed into one entry carrying the most frequent genes and DNA. Within this sample are around 960,000 distinct CDR3 sequences, with about 29% of them counted one time only. Clones ranked in the top ten supply roughly 27% of the sample.

The sequencing used PBMCs, mostly from graft donor cells, collected 360 days after TCRalphabeta/CD19-depleted stem cell transplant. These receptors all stem from a boy younger than two who had a stem cell transplant for SCID, so the T cells may come from the graft donor.

This clonotype was counted between two and nine times. This rearrangement joins TRBV12-3 or TRBV12-4 to TRBJ1-2, with 8 nucleotides matching TRBD1. V shed 9 bases and J 4 bases; nucleotides not matched to a gene: 13. The CDR3 length is 15 residues. The CDR3 region has the DNA TGTGCCAGTTACCGGGGACAGGCTCTCGGCTATGGCTACACCTTC. It is translated as CASYRGQALGYGYTF.

V usage is TRBV5-1 and J usage is TRBJ1-1, with a tentative D call TRBD1 (5 bases). The CDR3 sequence is 15 residues long. Germline CDR1 is SGHRS and CDR2 is YFSETQ. Trimming removed 0 bases from V and 3 bases from J, with 12 bases in between. This CDR3 reads CASSLEGLMDTEAFF. The DNA of the CDR3 is TGCGCCAGCAGCTTGGAGGGGCTTATGGACACTGAAGCTTTCTTT.

This clonotype was observed a few times. The chain employs TRBV2 and TRBJ2-5, with D possibly TRBD2 on 5 matching bases. The CDR3 length is 14 residues. V was pared by 8 bases and J by 5 bases, with 18 bases between. Per the germline V gene, CDR1 is SNHLY and CDR2 is FYNNEI. In DNA, the CDR3 is TGTGCCAGCGGCCCCCGACTACAACCGGAGACCCAGTACTTC. Translated: CASGPRLQPETQYF.

This clonotype has a handful of counts. This chain links TRBV5-1 with TRBJ2-4; D is possibly TRBD2 (5 bases). Trimming pared 0 bases from V and 7 bases from J, leaving 11 bases between. Looked up from germline, CDR1 is SGHRS and CDR2 is YFSETQ. CDR3 length: 14 residues. The CDR3 DNA reads TGCGCCAGCAGCTTGGAAGCGGTTGGCAACATTCAGTACTTC. Translation gives CASSLEAVGNIQYF. The complete variable domain, with remaining parts taken from reference TRBV5-1 and TRBJ2-4, reads KAGVTQTPRYLIKTRGQQVTLSCSPISGHRSVSWYQQTPGQGLQFLFEYFSETQRNKGNFPGRFSGRQFSNSRSEMNVSTLELGDSALYLCASSLEAVGNIQYFGAGTRLSVL.

This clonotype was seen a few times. The rearrangement uses TRBV20-1 and TRBJ2-7; D gene ambiguous. Trimming removed 3 bases at V and 2 bases at J, with 8 bases between. The CDR3 is 12 residues long. Germline loops: CDR1 DFQATT, CDR2 SNEGSKA (reference sequence). This CDR3 is CSASRTAYEQYF. DNA of the CDR3: TGCAGTGCTAGTCGGACGGCCTACGAGCAGTACTTC.

This sequence joins TRBV18 and TRBJ2-1, with 11 bases aligning to TRBD2. The CDR3 extends over 16 amino acids. The ends lost 6 bases at V and 4 bases at J; junction bases unmatched: 8. From germline, CDR1 is KGHSH and CDR2 LQKENI. The CDR3 protein is CASSHRLAGTYNEQFF. The CDR3 DNA reads TGTGCCAGCTCTCATAGACTAGCGGGGACATACAATGAGCAGTTCTTC.